This TCR beta chain was retrieved from a study of cytotoxic CD8 clonotypes in ibrutinib-treated CLL. Study summary: The average sample held approximately 240,000 productive templates and 94,082 productive rearrangements. Findings of the study overall: Clonality went up at ibrutinib response and then declined back toward baseline at progression.

Germline V CDR1 and CDR2: ENHRY, SYGVKD. Trimming removed 0 bases at V and 6 bases at J, with 16 bases between. CDR3 length: 16 amino acids. Target depth was 1 in 200,000 to 1 in 1 million T cells, about 10x per clonotype. Measured with immunoSEQ multiplex PCR; TCRdb has only the in-frame clones, and not every one. The table includes about 68,000 clones, approximately 71% detected once. Note on this clone: Antigen unknown.

The chain has TRBV10-3 and TRBJ2-3; D might be TRBD1 (6 bases). This sample comprised PBMCs, obtained after 12 months of ibrutinib treatment. The receptor's source is a human donor with chronic lymphocytic leukemia. Written as DNA, the CDR3 is TGTGCCATCAGTGAGTCATCGAGGGGCCAGGGGGATACGCAGTATTTT. The encoded protein is CAISESSRGQGDTQYF.